Shown below are 22 T cell receptor beta chains from a single sample sequenced in a study of blood T cell repertoires in COVID-19. Measured with immunoSEQ multiplex PCR; TCRdb has only the in-frame clones, and not every one. The sample lists around 120,000 clones; 90% were seen once. The sample was peripheral blood. The origin of the receptors is a human donor with active COVID-19. The donor label of this sample is uncertain.

V gene TRBV9 combines with J gene TRBJ2-7; D is undetermined. The germline V gene encodes CDR1 SGDLS and CDR2 YYNGEE. The CDR3 length is 15 residues. V was trimmed by 0 bases and J by 5 bases, leaving 15 bases between them. The CDR3 DNA follows: TGTGCCAGCAGCGTAGATTTAGCAGTTTCCCACGAGCAGTACTTC. Amino acids: CASSVDLAVSHEQYF.

The V gene is TRBV6-2 or TRBV6-3, the J gene TRBJ2-3, with D possibly being TRBD1 (5 bases). Trimming removed 6 bases from V and 2 bases from J, with 12 bases in between. Germline values: CDR1 MNHEY, CDR2 SVGEGT. This CDR3 region has 14 residues. CDR3 region: CASSQQVTTDTQYF. In DNA, the CDR3 is TGTGCCAGCAGCCAACAGGTTACCACAGATACGCAGTATTTT.

V is TRBV2 and J is TRBJ1-3, with no clear D. This CDR3 spans 12 amino acids. Germline CDR1 is SNHLY and CDR2 is FYNNEI. Trimming removed 11 bases from V and 4 bases from J, with 12 bases in between. The CDR3 DNA is TGTGCCGGGTCGTCACAGGGAAACACCATATATTTT. It specifies CAGSSQGNTIYF. The whole variable domain, filled in from reference TRBV2 and TRBJ1-3, reads EPEVTQTPSHQVTQMGQEVILRCVPISNHLYFYWYRQILGQKVEFLVSFYNNEISEKSEIFDDQFSVERPDGSNFTLKIRSTKLEDSAMYFCAGSSQGNTIYFGEGSWLTVV.

The rearrangement links TRBV29-1 to TRBJ1-5, with TRBD1 matching 7 bases. In germline, CDR1 is SQVTM, CDR2 ANQGSEA. V was pared by 7 bases and J by 7 bases, with 13 bases of the junction left unmatched. The length of the CDR3 is 14 residues. This CDR3 reads CSAGDTGERQPQHF. The CDR3 DNA is TGCAGCGCTGGGGATACAGGGGAGCGGCAGCCCCAGCATTTT.

This chain joins TRBV19 and TRBJ2-7; 8 nucleotides match TRBD1. The V gene's germline CDR1 is LNHDA and CDR2 SQIVND (reference sequence). This CDR3 spans 15 amino acids. The junction had 7 bases not matched to a gene; V was cut back by 6 bases and J by 0 bases. The CDR3 sequence: CASRDPGTGSYEQYF. The CDR3 DNA follows: TGTGCCAGTAGAGACCCCGGGACAGGCTCCTACGAGCAGTACTTC.

The V and J genes are TRBV4-3 and TRBJ1-5, with unresolved D. CDR1 is LGHNA, CDR2 YSLEER, per germline. The CDR3 consists of 15 residues. Trimming took 0 bases from V and 7 from J, leaving 13 bases between them. The CDR3 protein is CASSQDSGIGQPQHF. The CDR3, as DNA: TGCGCCAGCAGCCAAGATTCGGGGATAGGGCAGCCCCAGCATTTT.

The CDR3 here is CASSQDYIFDTQYF. The CDR3 coding sequence is TGTGCCAGCAGCCAAGATTACATATTTGATACGCAGTATTTT. The gene calls are TRBV14 and TRBJ2-3; no firm D call. V was clipped by 0 bases and J by 6 bases, with 10 bases between them. The V gene's germline CDR1 is SGHDN and CDR2 FVKESK. The length of the CDR3 is 14 residues.

In DNA form, the CDR3 reads TGCAGTGCTAGTAGGGGTCAGGGGGCCATGTTTGGCTACACCTTC. The encoded protein is CSASRGQGAMFGYTF. This chain uses TRBV20-1 with TRBJ1-2; 8 positions agree with TRBD1. The CDR3 has 15 residues. Germline V gives CDR1 DFQATT, CDR2 SNEGSKA (reference sequence). V shed 3 bases and J 7 bases; nucleotides not matched to a gene: 13.

At least ten counts were recorded for this clone. The rearrangement uses TRBV15 and TRBJ1-3, with D possibly TRBD1 on 6 matching bases. Trimming removed 5 bases at V and 4 bases at J, with 21 bases between. CDR3 length: 17 amino acids. Germline V gene lookup returns CDR1 LNHNV and CDR2 YYDKDF (reference sequence). CDR3 loop: CATSRIHRGGGGNTIYF. In DNA form, the CDR3 reads TGTGCCACCAGCCGGATTCACCGAGGGGGGGGAGGAAACACCATATATTTT.

The V call is TRBV6-7, the J call TRBJ1-2, with D possibly TRBD1 on 5 matching bases. TRBV6-7 is reported as an ORF; its role is uncertain. V was clipped by 4 bases and J by 6 bases, with 9 bases between them. The CDR3 runs to 12 residues. In DNA form, the CDR3 reads TGTGCCAGCAGTTGTGCAGGGAATGGCTACACCTTC. This codes for CASSCAGNGYTF.

The chain employs TRBV5-1 and TRBJ1-1; 8 positions match TRBD1. V trimming: 3 bases; J trimming: 4 bases; junction bases outside the gene matches: 5. The germline V gene has CDR1 SGHRS and CDR2 YFSETQ. CDR3 length: 14 residues. The CDR3 DNA follows: TGCGCCAGCAGCTCGACAGGGGTAGCCACTGAAGCTTTCTTT. This sequence encodes CASSSTGVATEAFF.

V usage is TRBV24-1 and J usage is TRBJ2-1; 8 bases match TRBD1. The trim removed 4 bases at V and 8 bases at J, leaving 6 bases unmatched. The CDR3 sequence is 14 residues long. CDR1 is KGHDR, CDR2 SFDVKD, per germline. The CDR3 spells CATSEQGARDEQFF. As DNA, the CDR3 is TGTGCCACCAGTGAGCAGGGGGCCCGTGATGAGCAGTTCTTC.

This clone was seen a single time. The sample holds other DNA sequences that translate to the same CDR3. This chain connects TRBV6-2 or TRBV6-3 to TRBJ2-1; no firm D call. With 2 bases removed from V and 7 bases from J, the gap between germline ends came to 6 bases. CDR1 MNHEY and CDR2 SVGEGT come from the germline V gene. This CDR3 region has 12 residues. The CDR3 here is CASSYSQNEQFF. In nucleotides, the CDR3 is TGTGCCAGCAGTTACAGTCAGAATGAGCAGTTCTTC.

This chain joins TRBV27 and TRBJ1-2; 8 bases map to TRBD1. V shed 3 bases and J 5 bases; nucleotides not matched to a gene: 14. The CDR3 is made up of 17 amino acids. The germline V gene has CDR1 MNHEY and CDR2 SMNVEV (reference sequence). The CDR3 loop reads CASSFLLWQGAYYGYTF. CDR3 DNA sequence: TGTGCCAGCAGTTTCCTCTTGTGGCAGGGGGCCTATTATGGCTACACCTTC.

The CDR3 region is CASSEARGIYQPQHF. The CDR3 DNA sequence: TGTGCCAGCAGTGAAGCGCGGGGGATCTATCAGCCCCAGCATTTT. This chain connects TRBV2 to TRBJ1-5; tentative D call: TRBD1 (5 bases). CDR1 is SNHLY and CDR2 is FYNNEI in the germline V gene. CDR3 length: 15 residues. Trimming stripped 0 bases from V and 5 bases from J, with 11 bases between.

The V call is TRBV5-6, the J call TRBJ2-3; D gene ambiguous. Germline CDR1 is SGHDT and CDR2 is YYEEEE. The CDR3 extends over 16 amino acids. V was shortened by 5 bases and J by 2 bases, with 18 bases between the two germline ends. The CDR3 sequence: CASRYNRYQNTDTQYF. The CDR3, as DNA: TGTGCCAGCAGGTATAACAGATACCAAAACACAGATACGCAGTATTTT.

The chain combines TRBV19 with TRBJ1-2; no clear D gene. Germline CDR1 reads LNHDA; CDR2 reads SQIVND (reference sequence). This CDR3 spans 14 amino acids. V was pared by 4 bases and J by 7 bases, with 16 bases between. This chain's CDR3 is CASSTLRGGFGYTF. The CDR3 DNA is TGTGCCAGTAGTACACTCCGGGGAGGGTTTGGCTACACCTTC.

The genes are TRBV10-2 and TRBJ1-5; 8 nucleotides align to TRBD1. The germline V gene has CDR1 WSHSY and CDR2 SAAADI. The CDR3 sequence is 18 residues long. V gave up 4 bases and J gave up 7 bases; unmatched junction bases: 18. The CDR3 is CASSVSTLLPDRAQPQHF. CDR3 in DNA: TGCGCCAGCAGTGTTTCAACCCTATTACCGGACAGGGCCCAGCCCCAGCATTTT.

V usage is TRBV14 and J usage is TRBJ1-4; possible D gene TRBD1, 6 bases. This CDR3 comprises 17 residues. Trimming took off 1 base at V and 5 bases at J, with 17 bases between the two ends. Germline CDR1 reads SGHDN; CDR2 reads FVKESK. For the CDR3, the DNA is TGTGCCAGCAGCCAAGGGGCCGCGACAGGCTCAAATGAAAAACTGTTTTTT. Its protein product is CASSQGAATGSNEKLFF.

This rearrangement joins TRBV28 to TRBJ1-3; D gene unclear. Germline V gives CDR1 MDHEN, CDR2 SYDVKM. V gave up 2 bases and J gave up 0 bases, with 8 bases separating them. There are 15 residues in the CDR3. DNA for the CDR3: TGTGCCAGCAGTTTAACGCAGTTCTCTGGAAACACCATATATTTT. Translating gives CASSLTQFSGNTIYF.

The chain has TRBV5-8 and TRBJ1-6, with 8 bases fitting TRBD1. Trimming removed 4 bases from V and 3 bases from J; junction bases left unmatched: 6. This CDR3 is built from 16 residues. Germline loops: CDR1 SGHTS, CDR2 YDEGEE. The CDR3 protein is CASSRQGARYNSPLHF. In DNA, the CDR3 is TGTGCCAGCAGCCGGCAGGGGGCCCGCTATAATTCACCCCTCCACTTT.

This chain links TRBV7-9 with TRBJ2-7, with D possibly TRBD2 on 6 matching bases. Between the trimmed V and J ends, which lost 0 bases and 4 bases, there was a span of 13 bases. This CDR3 region has 15 residues. The V gene's germline CDR1 is SEHNR and CDR2 FQNEAQ (reference sequence). The CDR3 loop reads CASSLAPGLKYEQYF. CDR3 bases: TGTGCCAGCAGCTTAGCCCCGGGACTGAAATACGAGCAGTACTTC.